The source of this T cell receptor beta chain is a study of response to subunit inactivated influenza vaccine. This clonotype has a handful of counts. The CDR3 sequence is 16 residues long. TCRdb redid the calling of the RT-PCR reads with MiXCR, one entry per CDR3 protein. The sample has approximately 310,000 distinct CDR3 sequences, 21% seen once. The receptor was derived from a man between 50 and 70 years old who received an inactivated influenza vaccine. The V gene is TRBV21-1, the J gene TRBJ1-6. TRBV21-1 corresponds to a pseudogene. The sample was PBMCs from blood, taken about 20 months after vaccination. CDR3 loop: CASSKVVKGGNSPLHF. The CDR3 DNA reads TGTGCCAGCAGCAAAGTCGTTAAGGGAGGGAATTCACCCCTCCACTTT.